The 7 T cell receptor beta chains listed next were all sequenced from one sample in a study of blood T cell repertoires in COVID-19. TCRdb keeps only in-frame clones here, not all; method: immunoSEQ multiplex PCR. The data show around 130,000 clones, 70% to 80% seen once. Sequencing input: peripheral blood. Receptor source: a man aged 50 to 59 with acute or convalescent COVID-19.

This chain uses TRBV7-6 with TRBJ2-1; 8 nucleotides match TRBD1. Germline CDR1 SGHVS, CDR2 FNYEAQ. The CDR3 is 15 amino acids. V was clipped by 5 bases and J by 8 bases; unmatched bases: 11. In nucleotides, the CDR3 is TGTGCCAGCAGCGGGGGGCTGACAGGGGTCGATGAGCAGTTCTTC. Protein sequence: CASSGGLTGVDEQFF.

This clone was observed at least ten times. The chain links TRBV2 to TRBJ1-5; the D is unclear. Germline CDR1 SNHLY, CDR2 FYNNEI. The V and J ends lost 0 bases and 4 bases respectively, with 7 bases between them. This CDR3 has 14 residues. The CDR3 reads CASSEALANQPQHF. As DNA, the CDR3 is TGTGCCAGCAGTGAAGCGCTCGCGAATCAGCCCCAGCATTTT. Drawing the rest from reference TRBV2 and TRBJ1-5, the complete variable domain is EPEVTQTPSHQVTQMGQEVILRCVPISNHLYFYWYRQILGQKVEFLVSFYNNEISEKSEIFDDQFSVERPDGSNFTLKIRSTKLEDSAMYFCASSEALANQPQHFGDGTRLSIL.

This clone was recorded only once. An end of the junction does not agree with germline; a read error may underlie this. This chain joins TRBV6-5 and TRBJ2-2, with no clear D. CDR3 length: 13 amino acids. Germline CDR1 and CDR2: MNHEY and SVGAGI. CDR3 nucleotides: TGTGCCAGCAGAGACTCGAAAACCGGGGAGCTGTTTTTT. Translating it yields CASRDSKTGELFF.

The V and J genes are TRBV12-3 or TRBV12-4 and TRBJ2-3, with a weak D call TRBD2 (6 bases). Deletions cut 3 bases from V and 5 bases from J, with 6 bases between. The CDR3 sequence is 12 residues long. CDR3 region: CASSLGGDTQYF. The CDR3 DNA sequence: TGTGCCAGCAGTTTGGGGGGAGATACGCAGTATTTT.

The CDR3: CASSILEDLNTEAFF. CDR3 nucleotide sequence: TGTGCCAGTAGTATTCTCGAGGATTTGAACACTGAAGCTTTCTTT. The V and J genes are TRBV19 and TRBJ1-1, with D unclear. This CDR3 comprises 15 residues. Germline V gives CDR1 LNHDA, CDR2 SQIVND (reference sequence). The V and J ends lost 3 bases and 0 bases respectively, with 11 bases between them.

The chain couples TRBV4-1 to TRBJ1-6, with TRBD1 identical over 7 bases. There are 15 residues in the CDR3. CDR1 and CDR2 (germline): MGHRA, YSYEKL. Trimming at V came to 4 bases and at J to 8 bases, leaving 8 bases not matched to a gene. The chain's CDR3 is CASSRNRGSDSPLHF. In DNA form, the CDR3 reads TGCGCCAGCAGCCGCAACAGGGGTTCTGATTCACCCCTCCACTTT.

This clone has just a few counts. The chain has TRBV24-1 and TRBJ1-2; possibly TRBD1 for D (6 bases). The length of the CDR3 is 13 residues. Trimming removed 4 bases at V and 4 bases at J, with 9 bases between. CDR1 and CDR2 from the germline V gene are KGHDR and SFDVKD. The DNA of the CDR3 is TGTGCCACCAGTGAACAGGGCCGCTATGGCTACACCTTC. This encodes CATSEQGRYGYTF.